Listed below are T cell receptor beta chains from one sample, sequenced in a study of shared clonotypes between healthy human individuals. Here immunoSEQ multiplex PCR was the method, and the copy in TCRdb shows in-frame clones only, minus some. The sample records about 1.5 million clones, under 99% being singletons. Input material: naive CD4+ T cells sorted from blood. These receptors were obtained from a man aged 25-40 years in good health. Both conserved end residues are part of each CDR3. A D gene is named only where the DNA matches it firmly. The size field is filled for only some rows; it gives once, few, many or a size class.

D,J,length,size,V,DNA,CDR3
NA,TRBJ1-1,13,NA,TRBV5-1,TGCGCCAGCAGCTTGCAGGGCACAGGACAAGCTTTCTTT,CASSLQGTGQAFF
NA,TRBJ2-3,11,NA,TRBV25-1,TGTGCCAGCAGTGGACTAGATACGCAGTATTTT,CASSGLDTQYF
NA,TRBJ2-7,17,NA,TRBV27,TGTGCCAGCAGTCCTACGTCCCTTGACGGGACACCGTACGAGCAGTACTTC,CASSPTSLDGTPYEQYF
TRBD2,TRBJ2-7,13,once,TRBV7-3,TGTGCCAGCAGCCCAGCGGGAGTGAGCGAGCAGTACTTC,CASSPAGVSEQYF
NA,TRBJ2-1,16,once,TRBV7-9,TGTGCCAGCAGCTTATTTCTAGCTCCCTTGTACGATGAGCAGTTCTTC,CASSLFLAPLYDEQFF
NA,TRBJ1-1,17,NA,TRBV25-1,TGTGCCAGCAGTGAGTTTGGTAGGGGAGCCCTTCATGGTGAAGCTTTCTTT,CASSEFGRGALHGEAFF
NA,TRBJ2-3,14,NA,TRBV6-1,TGTGCCAGCAGTGGGACGGGAAGCACAGATACGCAGTATTTT,CASSGTGSTDTQYF
NA,TRBJ1-5,15,NA,TRBV28,TGTGCCAGCAGTACCCCGGGTATCGATAGTCAGCCCCAGCATTTT,CASSTPGIDSQPQHF
NA,TRBJ1-1,13,NA,TRBV7-9,TGTGCCAGCAGCTTAGACGACGTCACTGAAGCTTTCTTT,CASSLDDVTEAFF
NA,TRBJ2-7,14,NA,TRBV6-5,TGTGCCAGCAGTTCACCGGGACACACCTACGAGCAGTACTTC,CASSSPGHTYEQYF
NA,TRBJ1-4,14,NA,TRBV5-6,TGTGCCAGCAGCAGCTACAGACCTAATGAAAAACTGTTTTTT,CASSSYRPNEKLFF
TRBD1,TRBJ1-1,13,NA,TRBV9,TGTGCCAGCAGCAGACAGGGAGGATTTGAAGCTTTCTTT,CASSRQGGFEAFF
NA,TRBJ2-1,12,NA,TRBV15,TGTGCCACCAGCGTAGGCTACAATGAGCAGTTCTTC,CATSVGYNEQFF
NA,TRBJ2-2,14,NA,TRBV2,TGTGCCAGCAGGTTGGACAGTAACACCGGGGAGCTGTTTTTT,CASRLDSNTGELFF
TRBD2,TRBJ2-4,14,NA,TRBV29-1,TGCAGCGTTGAGGCGGGAGGGTTCAAAAACATTCAGTACTTC,CSVEAGGFKNIQYF
TRBD2,TRBJ2-1,16,NA,TRBV9,TGTGCCAGCAGCCCTGGACTAGCGGGAGGGAGGAATGAGCAGTTCTTC,CASSPGLAGGRNEQFF
NA,TRBJ2-7,12,NA,TRBV6-5,TGTGCCAGCAGGGCCCTCTCCTACGAGCAGTACTTC,CASRALSYEQYF
TRBD1,TRBJ1-4,16,NA,TRBV5-1,TGCGCCAGCAGCTTGCCGGGACAGGGGGAAAATGAAAAACTGTTTTTT,CASSLPGQGENEKLFF
NA,TRBJ2-1,13,NA,TRBV29-1,TGCAGCGTTGCAGCGGAGCCCTATGATGAGCAGTTCTTC,CSVAAEPYDEQFF
TRBD1,TRBJ2-7,15,NA,TRBV18,TGTGCCAGCTCACCTGCAGGGGGCGTCCGGTACGAGCAGTACTTC,CASSPAGGVRYEQYF
TRBD2,TRBJ2-1,17,NA,TRBV18,TGTGCCAGCTCACCGGTCGCTTGGACTAGCGGTTGGAATGAGCAGTTCTTC,CASSPVAWTSGWNEQFF
NA,TRBJ1-2,12,NA,TRBV6-1,TGTGCCAGCGGAGAAGGGGGATATGGCTACACCTTC,CASGEGGYGYTF
NA,TRBJ1-4,13,NA,TRBV11-2,TGTGCCAGCCGCAGGGCGATAAATGAAAAACTGTTTTTT,CASRRAINEKLFF
NA,TRBJ2-1,16,NA,TRBV5-4,TGTGCCAGCAGCTTGTACCTAAGGCGGGACGGGGATGAGCAGTTCTTC,CASSLYLRRDGDEQFF
TRBD1,TRBJ2-1,13,NA,TRBV7-3,TGTGCCAGCAGTTTCATACAGGGGAATGAGCAGTTCTTC,CASSFIQGNEQFF
TRBD1,TRBJ1-1,14,NA,TRBV27,TGTGCCAGCCGACGGGACAGGGGCAGCACTGAAGCTTTCTTT,CASRRDRGSTEAFF